The 19 T cell receptor beta chains given below trace back to one sample, sequenced in a study. TCRdb recomputed calls from the RT-PCR reads with MiXCR, one row per CDR3 protein. Of approximately 720,000 distinct CDR3 sequences listed, approximately 15% were seen once; the top ten hold roughly 3.6%. Sequencing input: memory CD4+ T cells from blood. These receptors were collected from a female donor in good health, serving as a healthy control.

This clonotype has more than one count but fewer than ten. The gene calls are TRBV20-1 and TRBJ1-2; 9 bases match TRBD1. The CDR3 has 14 amino acids. Germline-derived CDR1 and CDR2 are DFQATT and SNEGSKA (reference sequence). With V trimmed by 1 base and J by 5 bases, 5 bases remained unmatched. The CDR3 sequence is CSARGWDRVYGYTF. CDR3 coding DNA: TGCAGTGCTAGAGGCTGGGACAGGGTTTATGGCTACACCTTC.

This chain joins TRBV9 and TRBJ2-1; a weak D match, TRBD2 (6 bases). The CDR3 consists of 14 residues. V shed 4 bases and J shed 10 bases, with 18 bases lying between them. Germline CDR1 reads SGDLS; CDR2 reads YYNGEE. This CDR3 is CASSSRDSTSEQFF. In DNA, the CDR3 is TGTGCCAGCAGCTCCCGGGACTCCACCTCGGAGCAGTTCTTC. Variable domain in full (rest from reference TRBV9 and TRBJ2-1): DSGVTQTPKHLITATGQRVTLRCSPRSGDLSVYWYQQSLDQGLQFLIQYYNGEERAKGNILERFSAQQFPDLHSELNLSSLELGDSALYFCASSSRDSTSEQFFGPGTRLTVL.

The V and J genes are TRBV6-5 and TRBJ2-7; D might be TRBD1 or TRBD2, each matching 5 bases. The CDR3 loop spans 15 amino acids. Germline V CDR1 and CDR2: MNHEY, SVGAGI. V lost 4 bases and J 0 bases, leaving 13 bases between the germline ends. The CDR3 protein is CASSSWDRSSYEQYF. The CDR3 DNA sequence: TGTGCCAGCAGTTCCTGGGACCGGTCCTCCTACGAGCAGTACTTC.

This clonotype was seen repeatedly, ten times or more. This chain connects TRBV20-1 to TRBJ2-7, with 9 bases fitting TRBD1. The CDR3 sequence is 14 residues long. V was pared by 4 bases and J by 4 bases, with 8 bases of the junction left unmatched. Germline-derived CDR1 and CDR2 are DFQATT and SNEGSKA (reference sequence). The CDR3 loop is CSAMGTGPHYEQYF. In DNA form, the CDR3 reads TGCAGTGCTATGGGGACAGGGCCACATTACGAGCAGTACTTC.

The chain couples TRBV6-5 to TRBJ1-2, with TRBD1 identical over 7 bases. The CDR3 is 13 amino acids. Germline V gives CDR1 MNHEY, CDR2 SVGAGI. J was trimmed by 3 bases and V by 11 bases; bases with no gene match: 9. In DNA, the CDR3 is TGTGCCGCCTACAGGGGCGCTTACTATGGCTACACCTTC. This encodes CAAYRGAYYGYTF.

This chain connects TRBV7-9 to TRBJ1-1, with a weak D call TRBD1 (5 bases). The CDR3 covers 13 residues. CDR1 is SEHNR, CDR2 FQNEAQ, per germline (reference sequence). Trimming left V 3 bases short and J 7 bases short, with 12 bases between. CDR3 coding DNA: TGTGCCAGCAGCTTCTCGCAGGGAGGTGAAGCTTTCTTT. Translated, it gives CASSFSQGGEAFF.

The chain combines TRBV20-1 with TRBJ1-5; 12 bases are shared with TRBD1. V shed 7 bases, J shed 0 bases, and the junction held 4 bases outside the gene matches. The CDR3 length is 15 residues. CDR1 is DFQATT and CDR2 is SNEGSKA in the germline V gene (reference sequence). The CDR3 sequence: CSVGQGASSNQPQHF. The CDR3 DNA reads TGCAGTGTGGGACAGGGGGCTTCTAGCAATCAGCCCCAGCATTTT.

This clonotype was seen just once. V gene TRBV28 combines with J gene TRBJ2-3, with 7 positions matching TRBD1. Germline V gives CDR1 MDHEN, CDR2 SYDVKM. V lost 2 bases to trimming and J lost 2 bases; unmatched junction nucleotides: 16. The CDR3 extends over 19 amino acids. The CDR3 DNA reads TGTGCCAGCAGTTTAGTTGGGACAGTCTACCAAGAAACCACAGATACGCAGTATTTT. It encodes CASSLVGTVYQETTDTQYF.

This clonotype has more than one count but fewer than ten. The V and J genes are TRBV4-3 and TRBJ1-6; D remains ambiguous. V was shortened by 0 bases and J by 0 bases, with 9 bases between the two germline ends. The CDR3 length is 17 residues. Looked up from germline, CDR1 is LGHNA and CDR2 is YSLEER. The CDR3 region is CASSQEPLSSYNSPLHF. The CDR3 region has the DNA TGCGCCAGCAGCCAAGAACCGCTGAGCTCCTATAATTCACCCCTCCACTTT.

This sequence joins TRBV7-2 and TRBJ1-3; D not certain. Trimming removed 5 bases from V and 0 bases from J, with 14 bases in between. Germline assignment: CDR1 SGHTA and CDR2 FQGNSA. The length of the CDR3 is 16 residues. The CDR3 region is CASSPPAGLSGNTIYF. The CDR3 DNA is TGTGCCAGCAGCCCACCAGCAGGTCTCTCTGGAAACACCATATATTTT.

The DNA for the CDR3 is TGTGCCAGCAGCCGTAGGTCCCACAGGGGGACAGAAAAACTGTTTTTT. Protein product: CASSRRSHRGTEKLFF. V is TRBV7-2 and J is TRBJ1-4, with 8 nucleotides matching TRBD1. This CDR3 has 16 residues. Germline CDR1 reads SGHTA; CDR2 reads FQGNSA. Germline trimming cut 5 bases from V and 8 bases from J; bases unmatched to any gene: 13.

The chain carries TRBV28 and TRBJ2-2; 9 bases map to TRBD2. CDR1 is MDHEN, CDR2 SYDVKM, per germline. The trim removed 6 bases at V and 1 base at J, leaving 3 bases unmatched. This CDR3 contains 15 residues. The CDR3, as DNA: TGTGCCAGCAGAGGAGCGGGAGGGAACACCGGGGAGCTGTTTTTT. Encoded protein: CASRGAGGNTGELFF. The whole variable domain, filled in from reference TRBV28 and TRBJ2-2, reads DVKVTQSSRYLVKRTGEKVFLECVQDMDHENMFWYRQDPGLGLRLIYFSYDVKMKEKGDIPEGYSVSREKKERFSLILESASTNQTSMYLCASRGAGGNTGELFFGEGSRLTVL.

The sample holds a few counts of this clonotype. The chain uses TRBV6-5 and TRBJ1-4, with D maybe TRBD1 (5 bases). V lost 2 bases, J lost 0 bases, and 13 bases lay in between. This CDR3 contains 17 residues. From germline, CDR1 is MNHEY and CDR2 SVGAGI. CDR3 amino acids: CASSYGGGRATNEKLFF. As DNA, the CDR3 is TGTGCCAGCAGTTACGGGGGGGGACGGGCAACTAATGAAAAACTGTTTTTT.

The rearrangement joins TRBV4-3 to TRBJ1-1; TRBD1 matches 11 bases. The germline V gene encodes CDR1 LGHNA and CDR2 YSLEER. Trimming at V came to 3 bases and at J to 2 bases, leaving 14 bases not matched to a gene. This CDR3 has 19 amino acids. The CDR3 sequence: CASSQGTGTGGLLNTEAFF. In DNA form, the CDR3 reads TGCGCCAGCAGCCAGGGGACCGGGACAGGGGGGCTTCTTAACACTGAAGCTTTCTTT.

The chain is built from TRBV6-5 and TRBJ2-2; 11 bases fit TRBD1. Germline V gene sequence: CDR1 MNHEY, CDR2 SVGAGI. With 6 bases clipped from V and 4 bases from J, the junction kept 4 bases outside the gene matches. CDR3 size: 15 residues. CDR3 sequence: CASRTGTGGTGELFF. The CDR3 DNA follows: TGTGCCAGCAGGACCGGGACAGGGGGCACCGGGGAGCTGTTTTTT.

The gene calls are TRBV6-5 and TRBJ2-3; D is possibly TRBD1 or TRBD2 (5 bases each). The germline V gene has CDR1 MNHEY and CDR2 SVGAGI. The CDR3 loop spans 17 amino acids. V was cut by 0 bases and J by 2 bases, with 15 bases left in between. The CDR3 nucleotides are TGTGCCAGCAGTTACTCCTCGGGGCCTACCCCCACAGATACGCAGTATTTT. This sequence encodes CASSYSSGPTPTDTQYF.

This clonotype was found a few times. The chain is built from TRBV4-1 and TRBJ2-1; D is unresolved. This CDR3 is 15 amino acids long. Germline loops: CDR1 MGHRA, CDR2 YSYEKL. V was trimmed by 4 bases and J by 2 bases, leaving 12 bases between them. The CDR3 coding sequence is TGCGCCAGCAGCCCGGAAGAGACCACCTACAATGAGCAGTTCTTC. Protein sequence: CASSPEETTYNEQFF.

The rearrangement joins TRBV7-9 to TRBJ2-7; maybe TRBD2 (6 bases). The germline V gene encodes CDR1 SEHNR and CDR2 FQNEAQ (reference sequence). Trimming left V 1 base short and J 3 bases short, with 13 bases between. CDR3 size: 15 residues. CDR3 in amino acids: CASSLGRGVDYEQYF. CDR3 DNA: TGTGCCAGCAGCTTAGGGCGGGGAGTAGACTACGAGCAGTACTTC. The whole variable domain, remainder taken from reference TRBV7-9 and TRBJ2-7, is DTGVSQNPRHKITKRGQNVTFRCDPISEHNRLYWYRQTLGQGPEFLTYFQNEAQLEKSRLLSDRFSAERPKGSFSTLEIQRTEQGDSAMYLCASSLGRGVDYEQYFGPGTRLTVT.

This clonotype was detected only a few times. This chain links TRBV11-2 with TRBJ2-1; 9 bases fit TRBD2. CDR1 and CDR2 from the germline V gene are SGHAT and FQNNGV. The CDR3 extends over 18 amino acids. V shed 1 base, J shed 9 bases, and the junction held 16 bases outside the gene matches. The CDR3 DNA follows: TGTGCCAGCAGCTTAGGGTACCTAGCGGGATCGAGCGGCCTTGAGCAGTTCTTC. Amino acids: CASSLGYLAGSSGLEQFF.